The rows below give T cell receptor beta chains drawn from one sample of a study of early T cells in non-severe SARS-CoV-2 infection. TCRdb passed the 5' RACE reads through MiXCR, listing each CDR3 protein once. The sample carries 30,000 to 40,000 distinct CDR3 sequences, 4.5% to 6% recorded once. The sample consisted of whole blood. The receptors originated from an adult who was a healthcare worker with PCR-confirmed SARS-CoV-2 infection or an uninfected control (not recorded which). CDR3s include the opening cysteine and the closing phenylalanine or tryptophan. D genes are given only for firm matches. Only part of the rows carry a size: once, few, many, or a class if the clone is expanded.

v_gene	j_gene	abundance	d_gene	CDR3aa	CDR3nt
TRBV7-9	TRBJ2-5	.	.	CASSPKTVGKETQYF	TGTGCCAGCAGCCCGAAAACAGTCGGTAAAGAGACCCAGTACTTC
TRBV11-2	TRBJ1-1	many	.	CASSLGQLLNTEAFF	TGTGCCAGCAGCTTAGGACAGCTTTTGAACACTGAAGCTTTCTTT
TRBV7-9	TRBJ2-4	many	.	CATEEWGKNIQYF	TGTGCCACCGAGGAGTGGGGAAAAAACATTCAGTACTTC
TRBV6-6	TRBJ2-5	many	TRBD2	CASSYFGTSGSARQETQYF	TGTGCCAGCAGTTATTTCGGGACTAGCGGGAGTGCACGCCAAGAGACCCAGTACTTC
TRBV19	TRBJ1-5	many	TRBD1	CASSIDPVTGGDQPQHF	TGTGCCAGTAGTATAGATCCCGTGACAGGGGGCGATCAGCCCCAGCATTTT
TRBV3-1	TRBJ1-5	.	.	CASSEEGFGQPQHF	TGTGCCAGCAGCGAGGAAGGGTTTGGGCAGCCCCAGCATTTT
TRBV10-1	TRBJ1-1	.	.	CASRRAEDTEAFF	TGCGCCAGCAGAAGGGCCGAGGACACTGAAGCTTTCTTT
TRBV7-8	TRBJ2-3	many	TRBD2	CASNIAGARTDTQYF	TGTGCCAGCAATATAGCGGGAGCCCGCACAGATACGCAGTATTTT
TRBV28	TRBJ1-2	many	TRBD1	CASSPRQGRGYTF	TGTGCCAGCAGTCCTCGACAGGGTCGAGGCTACACCTTC
TRBV30	TRBJ1-6	many	.	CAWSPPWTAGNSPLHF	TGTGCCTGGAGTCCCCCCTGGACGGCTGGGAATTCACCCCTCCACTTT
TRBV6-2/TRBV6-3	TRBJ2-3	many	TRBD2	CASRPGLAGGPSTDTQYF	TGTGCCAGCAGACCGGGACTAGCGGGAGGCCCGAGCACAGATACGCAGTATTTT
TRBV7-2	TRBJ2-7	.	TRBD2	CASSPSSGRTGEQYF	TGTGCCAGCAGCCCCTCTAGCGGGAGGACGGGCGAGCAGTACTTC
TRBV20-1	TRBJ2-5	many	TRBD2	CSLTSGRETQYF	TGCAGTTTGACTAGCGGGAGAGAGACCCAGTACTTC
TRBV19	TRBJ1-4	.	TRBD1	CASSGEGALNEKLFF	TGTGCCAGTAGTGGGGAGGGGGCCCTCAATGAAAAACTGTTTTTT
TRBV6-2/TRBV6-3	TRBJ2-3	few	TRBD2	CAIKREDTDTQYF	TGTGCCATCAAGCGGGAGGACACAGATACGCAGTATTTT
TRBV24-1	TRBJ2-5	many	.	CATSHRTETQYF	TGTGCCACCAGTCACAGGACGGAGACCCAGTACTTC
TRBV12-3/TRBV12-4	TRBJ2-1	few	.	CASSIEQYNEQFF	TGTGCCAGCAGTATCGAACAGTACAATGAGCAGTTCTTC
TRBV18	TRBJ2-1	many	.	CASSRRDEQFF	TGTGCCAGCTCACGAAGGGATGAGCAGTTCTTC
TRBV2	TRBJ2-1	many	TRBD2	CASSGTSGRGGEQFF	TGTGCCAGCAGCGGGACTAGCGGGAGGGGCGGTGAGCAGTTCTTC
TRBV6-5	TRBJ2-7	many	TRBD1	CASRETGTGGPYEQYF	TGTGCCAGCAGAGAAACCGGGACAGGGGGCCCCTACGAGCAGTACTTC
TRBV5-1	TRBJ2-3	many	TRBD1	CASRPGTVTDTQYF	TGCGCCAGCAGACCCGGGACAGTCACAGATACGCAGTATTTT
TRBV7-8	TRBJ2-2	many	.	CASSLLASPTGELFF	TGTGCCAGCAGCTTATTGGCTAGCCCCACCGGGGAGCTGTTTTTT
TRBV4-1	TRBJ2-1	many	.	CASSQDHRQSSYNEQFF	TGCGCCAGCAGCCAAGATCACCGGCAAAGCTCCTACAATGAGCAGTTCTTC
TRBV30	TRBJ2-1	many	TRBD2	CAWTRLAGVYNEQFF	TGTGCCTGGACCAGACTAGCGGGAGTATACAATGAGCAGTTCTTC
TRBV7-6	TRBJ2-2	many	TRBD2	CASSLSPGTSGTGELFF	TGTGCCAGCAGCTTGAGTCCCGGGACTAGCGGGACTGGGGAGCTGTTTTTT
TRBV13	TRBJ1-2	many	.	CASSYGTQGNYGYTF	TGTGCCAGCAGCTATGGGACACAGGGAAACTATGGCTACACCTTC
TRBV24-1	TRBJ2-1	many	TRBD2	CATSDPAGTYNEQFF	TGTGCCACCAGTGATCCAGCGGGAACCTACAATGAGCAGTTCTTC
TRBV12-3/TRBV12-4	TRBJ2-1	.	TRBD1	CASSRTGNEQFF	TGTGCCAGCAGCAGGACAGGCAATGAGCAGTTCTTC
TRBV9	TRBJ1-6	few	.	CASSVTGGNSPLHF	TGTGCCAGCAGCGTAACGGGGGGCAATTCACCCCTCCACTTT
TRBV29-1	TRBJ1-4	many	TRBD1	CSVGQGREKLFF	TGCAGCGTGGGACAGGGACGTGAAAAACTGTTTTTT
TRBV20-1	TRBJ2-5	many	TRBD2	CSAQRGKTQYF	TGCAGTGCTCAGCGGGGGAAGACCCAGTACTTC
TRBV5-1	TRBJ1-1	.	TRBD1	CASSVRTGSTEAFF	TGCGCCAGCAGCGTTAGGACAGGGAGCACTGAAGCTTTCTTT
TRBV2	TRBJ2-1	many	TRBD2	CASRYRKGLAGGEQFF	TGTGCCAGCCGATACCGGAAAGGACTAGCGGGAGGTGAGCAGTTCTTC
TRBV19	TRBJ2-1	many	.	CASSILLANEQFF	TGTGCCAGTAGTATACTCCTAGCGAATGAGCAGTTCTTC
TRBV11-2	TRBJ2-7	many	TRBD2	CASSPRLAGSYEQYF	TGTGCCAGCAGCCCCCGACTAGCGGGGTCCTACGAGCAGTACTTC